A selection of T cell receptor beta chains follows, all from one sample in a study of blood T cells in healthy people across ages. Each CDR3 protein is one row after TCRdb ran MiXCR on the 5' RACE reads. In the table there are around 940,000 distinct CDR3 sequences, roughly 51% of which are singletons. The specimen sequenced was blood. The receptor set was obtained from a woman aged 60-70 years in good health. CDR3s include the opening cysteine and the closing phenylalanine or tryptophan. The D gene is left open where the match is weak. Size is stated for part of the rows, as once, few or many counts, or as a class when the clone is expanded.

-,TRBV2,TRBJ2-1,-,CAGGIELANEQFF,TGTGCCGGGGGGATTGAGCTAGCCAATGAGCAGTTCTTC
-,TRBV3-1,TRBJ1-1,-,CASSPRWGGTYTEAFF,TGTGCCAGCAGCCCCCGGTGGGGCGGAACTTACACTGAAGCTTTCTTT
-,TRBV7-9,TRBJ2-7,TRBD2,CASSFSSGSGEQYF,TGTGCCAGCAGCTTTTCCAGCGGGAGCGGGGAGCAGTACTTC
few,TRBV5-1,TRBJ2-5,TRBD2,CASSAFAAGGPVTQYF,TGCGCCAGCAGCGCCTTCGCAGCGGGAGGGCCCGTGACCCAGTACTTC
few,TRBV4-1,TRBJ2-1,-,CASSQDQRAYEQFF,TGCGCCAGCAGCCAAGATCAAAGGGCCTATGAGCAGTTCTTC
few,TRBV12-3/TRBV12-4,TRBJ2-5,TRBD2,CASSLGTSFSSETQYF,TGTGCCAGCAGTCTAGGGACTAGCTTTTCGTCAGAGACCCAGTACTTC
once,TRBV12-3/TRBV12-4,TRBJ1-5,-,CASSPPGGANQPQHF,TGTGCCAGCAGTCCTCCGGGGGGGGCTAATCAGCCCCAGCATTTT
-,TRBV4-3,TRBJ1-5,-,CASSQAIDGVNQPQHF,TGCGCCAGCAGCCAAGCAATCGATGGGGTTAATCAGCCCCAGCATTTT
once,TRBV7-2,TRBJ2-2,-,CASSLDPSGGITGELFF,TGTGCCAGCAGCTTAGACCCCTCTGGGGGAATCACCGGGGAGCTGTTTTTT
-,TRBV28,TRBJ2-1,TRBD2,CASSSPGLAPNEQFF,TGTGCCAGCAGTTCCCCGGGACTAGCGCCCAATGAGCAGTTCTTC
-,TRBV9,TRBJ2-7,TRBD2,CASSVVPSGNYEQYF,TGTGCCAGCAGCGTAGTGCCTAGCGGGAACTACGAGCAGTACTTC
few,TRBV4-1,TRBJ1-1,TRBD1,CASSRDRGENTEAFF,TGCGCCAGCAGCCGAGACAGGGGGGAGAACACTGAAGCTTTCTTT
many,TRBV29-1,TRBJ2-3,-,CSVVAQRDTQYF,TGCAGCGTTGTTGCCCAACGCGATACGCAGTATTTT
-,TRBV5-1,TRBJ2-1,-,CASSLMIPDGTDYNEQFF,TGCGCCAGCAGCTTAATGATCCCGGACGGGACCGACTACAATGAGCAGTTCTTC
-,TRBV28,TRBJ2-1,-,CASSFRGAERAAGANEQFF,TGTGCCAGCAGTTTCCGGGGCGCTGAGCGGGCCGCAGGGGCCAATGAGCAGTTCTTC
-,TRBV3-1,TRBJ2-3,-,CASSQEPGTSTDTQYF,TGTGCCAGCAGCCAAGAGCCCGGGACTAGCACAGATACGCAGTATTTT
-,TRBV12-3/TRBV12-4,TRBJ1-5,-,CASSFGWGYQPQHF,TGTGCCAGCAGTTTTGGATGGGGTTATCAGCCCCAGCATTTT
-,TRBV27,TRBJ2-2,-,CASSLGESGRVGELFF,TGTGCCAGCAGTTTAGGAGAGAGTGGGCGAGTCGGGGAGCTGTTTTTT
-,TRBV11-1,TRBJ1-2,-,CASSLDRTSGYTF,TGTGCCAGCAGCTTAGACAGGACGAGTGGCTACACCTTC
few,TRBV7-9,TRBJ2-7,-,CASSSWRTNEQYF,TGTGCCAGCAGCTCGTGGCGTACGAACGAGCAGTACTTC
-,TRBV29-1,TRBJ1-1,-,CSVGGGWNTEAFF,TGCAGCGTTGGTGGAGGATGGAACACTGAAGCTTTCTTT
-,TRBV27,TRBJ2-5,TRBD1,CASSLRQDRAGQETQYF,TGTGCCAGCAGTTTACGACAAGACAGGGCGGGCCAAGAGACCCAGTACTTC
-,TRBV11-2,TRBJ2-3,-,CASSLLGGGLDTQYF,TGTGCCAGCAGCTTACTAGGCGGTGGCTTGGATACGCAGTATTTT
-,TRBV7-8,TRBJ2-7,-,CASSLNPEYLAYEQYF,TGTGCCAGCAGCTTGAACCCGGAGTATCTTGCCTACGAGCAGTACTTC
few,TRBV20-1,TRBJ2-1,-,CSAPTGPYRSSYNEQFF,TGCAGTGCTCCAACGGGACCGTACCGGAGCTCCTACAATGAGCAGTTCTTC
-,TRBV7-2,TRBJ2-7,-,CASTQSRNSYERYF,TGTGCCAGCACCCAGTCTAGGAACTCCTACGAGCGGTACTTC
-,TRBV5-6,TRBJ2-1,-,CASSYTGYLGQNEQFF,TGTGCCAGCAGCTATACAGGGTATTTAGGCCAAAATGAGCAGTTCTTC
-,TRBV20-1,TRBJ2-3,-,CSARVGIDTQYF,TGCAGTGCTAGAGTCGGGATAGATACGCAGTATTTT
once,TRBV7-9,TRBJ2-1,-,CASSSMRKAPSSYNEQFF,TGTGCCAGCAGCTCCATGAGGAAGGCCCCGAGCTCCTACAATGAGCAGTTCTTC
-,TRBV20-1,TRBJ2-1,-,CSARVVDAPSYNEQFF,TGCAGTGCTAGAGTGGTGGACGCCCCCTCCTACAATGAGCAGTTCTTC
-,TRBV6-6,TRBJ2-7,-,CASSPLAYSYEQYF,TGTGCCAGCAGTCCGCTAGCGTATTCCTACGAGCAGTACTTC
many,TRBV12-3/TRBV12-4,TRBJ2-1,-,CASSLRGNEQFF,TGCGCCAGCAGCTTGCGGGGAAATGAGCAGTTCTTC
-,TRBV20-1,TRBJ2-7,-,CSAGQGGQVYEQYF,TGCAGTGCTGGCCAGGGAGGACAGGTCTACGAGCAGTACTTC
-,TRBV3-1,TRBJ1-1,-,CASSQSVTEAFF,TGTGCCAGCAGCCAATCAGTAACTGAAGCTTTCTTT
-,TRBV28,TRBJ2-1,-,CASSWGLDFFQFF,TGTGCCAGCAGTTGGGGCCTGGACTTTTTTCAGTTCTTC
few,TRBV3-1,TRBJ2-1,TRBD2,CASAWGLAANEQFF,TGTGCCAGCGCCTGGGGCCTAGCGGCTAATGAGCAGTTCTTC
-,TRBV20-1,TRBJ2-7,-,CSAFNSYEQYF,TGCAGTGCCTTCAACTCCTACGAGCAGTACTTC
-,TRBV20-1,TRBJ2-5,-,CSAPGPQETQYF,TGCAGTGCTCCGGGACCCCAAGAGACCCAGTACTTC
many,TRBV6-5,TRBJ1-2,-,CASKGLGPVDYGYTF,TGTGCCAGCAAGGGCCTAGGACCTGTGGACTATGGCTACACCTTC